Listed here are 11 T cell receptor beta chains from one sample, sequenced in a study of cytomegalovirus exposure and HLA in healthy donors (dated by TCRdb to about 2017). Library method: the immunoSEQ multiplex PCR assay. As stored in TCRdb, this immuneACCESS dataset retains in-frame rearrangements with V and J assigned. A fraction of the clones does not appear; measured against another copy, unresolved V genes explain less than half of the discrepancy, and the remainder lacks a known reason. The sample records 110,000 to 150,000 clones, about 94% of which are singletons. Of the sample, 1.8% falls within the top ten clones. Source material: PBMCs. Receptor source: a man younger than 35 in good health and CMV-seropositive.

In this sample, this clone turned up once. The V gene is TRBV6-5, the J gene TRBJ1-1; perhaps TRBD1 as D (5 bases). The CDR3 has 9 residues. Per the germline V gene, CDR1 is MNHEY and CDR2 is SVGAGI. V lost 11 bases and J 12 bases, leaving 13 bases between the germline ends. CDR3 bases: TGTGCCGCGGGGGTAAAACCTTTCTTT. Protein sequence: CAAGVKPFF.

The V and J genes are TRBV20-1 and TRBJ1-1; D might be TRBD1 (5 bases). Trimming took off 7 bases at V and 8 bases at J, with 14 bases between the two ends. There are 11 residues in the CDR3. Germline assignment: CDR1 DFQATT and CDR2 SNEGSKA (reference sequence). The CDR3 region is CSVRRDSEAFF. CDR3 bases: TGCAGTGTTCGCCGGGACTCCGAAGCTTTCTTT.

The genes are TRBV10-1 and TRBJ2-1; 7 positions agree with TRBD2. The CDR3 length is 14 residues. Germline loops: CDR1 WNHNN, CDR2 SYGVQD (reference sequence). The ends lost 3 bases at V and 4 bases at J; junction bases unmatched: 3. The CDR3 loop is CASSEGAGYNEQFF. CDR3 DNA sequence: TGCGCCAGCAGTGAAGGAGCGGGGTACAATGAGCAGTTCTTC.

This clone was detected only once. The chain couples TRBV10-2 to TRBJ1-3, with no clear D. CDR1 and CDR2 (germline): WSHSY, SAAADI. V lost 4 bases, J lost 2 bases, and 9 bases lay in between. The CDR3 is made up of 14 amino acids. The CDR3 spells CASSASYPGNTIYF. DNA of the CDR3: TGCGCCAGCAGTGCCAGTTACCCTGGAAACACCATATATTTT.

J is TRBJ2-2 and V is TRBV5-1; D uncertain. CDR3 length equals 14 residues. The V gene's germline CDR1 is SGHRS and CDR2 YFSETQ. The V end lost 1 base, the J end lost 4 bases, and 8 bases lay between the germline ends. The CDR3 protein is CASSLTQITGELFF. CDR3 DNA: TGCGCCAGCAGCTTGACACAGATCACCGGGGAGCTGTTTTTT.

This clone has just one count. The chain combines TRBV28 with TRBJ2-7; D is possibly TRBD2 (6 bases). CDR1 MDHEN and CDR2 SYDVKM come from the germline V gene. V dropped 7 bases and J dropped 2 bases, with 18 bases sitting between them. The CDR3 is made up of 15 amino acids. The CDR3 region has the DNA TGTGCCAGCACCGGTAGCGGAGGCCACACCTACGAGCAGTACTTC. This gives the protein CASTGSGGHTYEQYF. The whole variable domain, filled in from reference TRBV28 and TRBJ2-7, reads DVKVTQSSRYLVKRTGEKVFLECVQDMDHENMFWYRQDPGLGLRLIYFSYDVKMKEKGDIPEGYSVSREKKERFSLILESASTNQTSMYLCASTGSGGHTYEQYFGPGTRLTVT.

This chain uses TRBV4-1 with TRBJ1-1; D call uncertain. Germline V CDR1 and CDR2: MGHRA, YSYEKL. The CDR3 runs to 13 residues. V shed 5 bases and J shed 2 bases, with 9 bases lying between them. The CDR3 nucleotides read TGCGCCAGCAGCTTAGTCTTAAACACTGAAGCTTTCTTT. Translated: CASSLVLNTEAFF.

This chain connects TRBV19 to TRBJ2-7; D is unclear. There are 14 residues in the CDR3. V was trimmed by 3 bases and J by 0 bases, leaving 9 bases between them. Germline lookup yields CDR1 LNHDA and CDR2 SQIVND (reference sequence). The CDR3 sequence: CASSISVFSYEQYF. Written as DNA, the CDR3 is TGTGCCAGTAGTATCTCGGTTTTCTCCTACGAGCAGTACTTC. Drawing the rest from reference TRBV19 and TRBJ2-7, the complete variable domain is DGGITQSPKYLFRKEGQNVTLSCEQNLNHDAMYWYRQDPGQGLRLIYYSQIVNDFQKGDIAEGYSVSREKKESFPLTVTSAQKNPTAFYLCASSISVFSYEQYFGPGTRLTVT.

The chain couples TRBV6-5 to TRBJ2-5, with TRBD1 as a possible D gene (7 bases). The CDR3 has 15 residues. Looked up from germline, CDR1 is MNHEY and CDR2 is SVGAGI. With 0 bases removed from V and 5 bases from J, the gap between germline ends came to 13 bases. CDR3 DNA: TGTGCCAGCAGTTACTCGAGGAGGGGGCTGGAGACCCAGTACTTC. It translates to CASSYSRRGLETQYF.

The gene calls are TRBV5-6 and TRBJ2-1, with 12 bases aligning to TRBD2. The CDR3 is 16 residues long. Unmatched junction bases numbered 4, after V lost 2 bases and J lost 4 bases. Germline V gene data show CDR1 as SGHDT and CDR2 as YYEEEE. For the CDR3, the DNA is TGTGCCAGCAGCTTTCCTAGCGGGAGGGCATACAATGAGCAGTTCTTC. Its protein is CASSFPSGRAYNEQFF.

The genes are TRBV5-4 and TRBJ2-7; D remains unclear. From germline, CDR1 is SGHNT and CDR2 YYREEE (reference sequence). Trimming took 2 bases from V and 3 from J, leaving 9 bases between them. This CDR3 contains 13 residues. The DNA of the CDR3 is TGTGCCAGCAGCTTCGCAGGTGTCTACGAGCAGTACTTC. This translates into CASSFAGVYEQYF.